Reported below is one T cell receptor (beta chain). The sample belongs to a study of OX40 agonist ivuxolimab in advanced cancers. The CDR3 length is 15 residues. CDR1 is SGHTA, CDR2 FQGNSA, per germline. Trimming removed 5 bases from V and 0 bases from J; junction bases left unmatched: 5. This table comes from immunoSEQ multiplex PCR, and its TCRdb copy is limited to in-frame clones, with some not included. The sample lists about 83,000 clones; 85% were seen once. The study sampled blood at baseline, cycle 4 day 1, and cycle 7 day 1. The receptor was isolated from an adult with an advanced solid tumor such as melanoma, head and neck, liver or kidney cancer. Sample: CD4+ or CD8+ T cells sorted from blood, taken in a trial of the OX40 agonist ivuxolimab. The genes are TRBV7-2 and TRBJ2-7; 9 nucleotides line up with TRBD1. CDR3: CASSQGQGNSYEQYF. CDR3 nucleotides: TGTGCCAGCAGCCAAGGACAGGGGAACTCCTACGAGCAGTACTTC.